One sample yielded the 26 T cell receptor beta chains listed below, sequenced in a study of spatial heterogeneity in lung cancer. TCRdb ran MiXCR on the 5' RACE reads and lists one entry per CDR3 protein. The repertoire consists of roughly 11,000 distinct CDR3 sequences, with less than 4.5% occurring once and the leading ten covering roughly 52%. As to time point: sample taken at primary tumor resection. Material: PBMCs, obtained at surgery. The receptors here all came from a female donor with early-stage non-small cell lung cancer.

The chain employs TRBV13 and TRBJ1-1; D perhaps matches TRBD1 (5 bases). CDR3 length: 14 residues. CDR1 is PRHDT and CDR2 is FYEKMQ in the germline V gene (reference sequence). V was shortened by 0 bases and J by 8 bases, with 13 bases between the two germline ends. In nucleotides, the CDR3 is TGTGCCAGCAGCTTAGGTCAGGGCCCGGTAGAAGCTTTCTTT. Its protein product is CASSLGQGPVEAFF.

This clonotype came up many times. This chain links TRBV5-1 with TRBJ1-1; a possible D gene is TRBD1 (6 bases). Germline-derived CDR1 and CDR2 are SGHRS and YFSETQ. Trimming shortened V by 3 bases and J by 8 bases, and 14 bases separated the two germline ends. The CDR3 is made up of 13 amino acids. As DNA, the CDR3 is TGCGCCAGCAGCTACACGGGGGCAGCCGAAGCTTTCTTT. It specifies CASSYTGAAEAFF.

At least ten counts were recorded for this clonotype. V and J are TRBV7-9 and TRBJ2-1, with D hard to call. V dropped 5 bases and J dropped 9 bases, with 11 bases sitting between them. The CDR3 is 12 residues long. Germline CDR1 and CDR2: SEHNR and FQNEAQ (reference sequence). The CDR3 nucleotides read TGTGCCAGCAGCACTACTCGTGCTGAGCAGTTCTTC. Translated, it gives CASSTTRAEQFF.

In its sample, this clonotype was seen many times. This chain connects TRBV30 to TRBJ2-7, with D uncertain. The germline gives CDR1 GTSNPN, CDR2 SVGIG (reference sequence). CDR3 length: 14 residues. V was clipped by 0 bases and J by 1 base, with 10 bases between them. CDR3 sequence: CAWSVRRLSYEQYF. As DNA, the CDR3 is TGTGCCTGGAGTGTACGCAGGTTATCCTACGAGCAGTACTTC.

This clonotype came up many times. The genes are TRBV5-1 and TRBJ2-7, with 8 nucleotides matching TRBD1. The CDR3 is 14 residues long. CDR1 and CDR2 from the germline V gene are SGHRS and YFSETQ. With V trimmed by 2 bases and J by 3 bases, 4 bases remained unmatched. The CDR3 coding sequence is TGCGCCAGCAGCTTCGGACAGGGACTCTACGAGCAGTACTTC. It is translated as CASSFGQGLYEQYF.

In its sample, this clonotype was seen many times. The CDR3 reads CASSPITGETQYF. The CDR3 nucleotides are TGTGCCAGCAGCCCCATCACAGGGGAGACCCAGTACTTC. This sequence joins TRBV3-1 and TRBJ2-5; D perhaps matches TRBD1 (6 bases). The length of the CDR3 is 13 residues. The germline V gene encodes CDR1 LGHDT and CDR2 YNNKEL (reference sequence). Trimming removed 4 bases at V and 5 bases at J, with 11 bases between.

The V call is TRBV12-3 or TRBV12-4, the J call TRBJ2-7; D not resolved. CDR3 length: 13 amino acids. V was trimmed by 3 bases and J by 0 bases, leaving 6 bases between them. CDR3 amino acids: CASSLAVSYEQYF. In DNA form, the CDR3 reads TGTGCCAGCAGTTTGGCCGTCTCCTACGAGCAGTACTTC.

This clonotype has ten or more counts. The V gene is TRBV5-1, the J gene TRBJ2-6; D possibly matches TRBD1 or TRBD2 (5 bases each). CDR3 size: 18 residues. Germline values: CDR1 SGHRS, CDR2 YFSETQ. Trimming left V 4 bases short and J 0 bases short, with 17 bases between. In nucleotides, the CDR3 is TGCGCCAGCAGCCTCGGACACCCGGGGACCTCTGGGGCCAACGTCCTGACTTTC. Protein product: CASSLGHPGTSGANVLTF.

The rearrangement joins TRBV4-2 to TRBJ2-3, with D possibly being TRBD2 (7 bases). Germline CDR1 LGHNA, CDR2 YNFKEQ. This CDR3 is 17 amino acids long. V dropped 1 base and J dropped 0 bases, with 14 bases sitting between them. In nucleotides, the CDR3 is TGTGCCAGCAGCCAAGCGAGATGGGGGGGCAGCACAGATACGCAGTATTTT. Its translation is CASSQARWGGSTDTQYF.

This clonotype has at least ten counts. The chain is built from TRBV12-3 or TRBV12-4 and TRBJ1-2; 9 bases map to TRBD1. V lost 7 bases and J lost 8; bases outside the gene matches: 5. This CDR3 spans 12 amino acids. This chain's CDR3 is CASTRTGDGYTF. The CDR3 nucleotides read TGTGCCAGCACCAGGACAGGGGACGGCTACACCTTC.

This clonotype showed up just a few times. The chain carries TRBV5-1 and TRBJ2-3, with TRBD2 as a possible D gene (6 bases). CDR1 SGHRS and CDR2 YFSETQ come from the germline V gene. This CDR3 is built from 16 residues. Trimming stripped 1 base from V and 2 bases from J, with 14 bases between. CDR3 nucleotides: TGCGCCAGCAGCTTGCTCGCGGGGAAGAACACAGATACGCAGTATTTT. It specifies CASSLLAGKNTDTQYF.

The genes are TRBV2 and TRBJ2-3; D tentatively reads TRBD1 or TRBD2 (5 bases each). The CDR3 consists of 15 residues. V shed 3 bases and J shed 1 base, with 11 bases lying between them. Germline CDR1 is SNHLY and CDR2 is FYNNEI. The CDR3 region is CASSDSGPRTDTQYF. DNA for the CDR3: TGTGCCAGCAGTGACTCGGGGCCCCGCACAGATACGCAGTATTTT.

This clonotype was seen more than once but under ten times. This CDR3 reads CASTPLAGILGEQFF. For the CDR3, the DNA is TGCGCCAGCACCCCGCTAGCGGGAATACTTGGTGAGCAGTTCTTC. The chain employs TRBV5-1 and TRBJ2-1, with 9 bases aligning to TRBD2. The CDR3 is 15 residues long. J gave up 9 bases and V 6 bases, and 13 bases lay outside the gene matches. Germline V gene data show CDR1 as SGHRS and CDR2 as YFSETQ.

This clonotype was found many times. CDR3 DNA sequence: TGTGCCAGCAGCCCTTTCGGGGGATTCACAGATACGCAGTATTTT. As protein: CASSPFGGFTDTQYF. V and J are TRBV7-9 and TRBJ2-3, with D possibly matching TRBD2 (6 bases). V was cut by 5 bases and J by 2 bases, with 14 bases left in between. CDR3 size: 15 residues. In germline, CDR1 is SEHNR, CDR2 FQNEAQ (reference sequence). The variable domain in full, with the rest retrieved from reference TRBV7-9 and TRBJ2-3, is DTGVSQNPRHKITKRGQNVTFRCDPISEHNRLYWYRQTLGQGPEFLTYFQNEAQLEKSRLLSDRFSAERPKGSFSTLEIQRTEQGDSAMYLCASSPFGGFTDTQYFGPGTRLTVL.

This clonotype came up many times. The rearrangement uses TRBV12-3 or TRBV12-4 and TRBJ2-7, with a tentative D call TRBD2 (5 bases). This CDR3 contains 13 residues. The ends were cut back, 5 bases at V and 6 bases at J, with 14 bases in the middle. The CDR3 DNA reads as TGTGCCAGCAGTCCCTCCCTAGCTGCCGAGCAGTACTTC. The encoded protein is CASSPSLAAEQYF.

This clonotype appeared a few times. The chain employs TRBV7-2 and TRBJ2-2; D gene ambiguous. The V gene's germline CDR1 is SGHTA and CDR2 FQGNSA. There are 14 residues in the CDR3. Trimming shortened V by 2 bases and J by 1 base, and 5 bases separated the two germline ends. CDR3 sequence reads: CASSLSGNTGELFF. CDR3 DNA sequence: TGTGCCAGCAGCTTATCTGGGAACACCGGGGAGCTGTTTTTT.

This clonotype was counted between two and nine times. The chain uses TRBV20-1 and TRBJ2-7; TRBD2 matches 10 bases. This CDR3 has 15 residues. Germline V gives CDR1 DFQATT, CDR2 SNEGSKA (reference sequence). V was pared by 0 bases and J by 3 bases, with 5 bases of the junction left unmatched. The chain's CDR3 is CSARDPLAGVYEQYF. The CDR3 nucleotides are TGCAGTGCTAGAGATCCCCTAGCGGGAGTCTACGAGCAGTACTTC.

This clonotype was observed at least ten times. The chain has TRBV20-1 and TRBJ2-7; 9 bases map to TRBD1. CDR3 length: 13 residues. The germline gives CDR1 DFQATT, CDR2 SNEGSKA (reference sequence). The ends lost 2 bases at V and 5 bases at J; junction bases unmatched: 4. The CDR3 DNA sequence: TGCAGTGCTAGACGGGACAGGGACCACGAGCAGTACTTC. This encodes CSARRDRDHEQYF.

At least ten counts were recorded for this clonotype. V usage is TRBV7-9 and J usage is TRBJ2-3, with unresolved D. This CDR3 spans 14 amino acids. Germline CDR1 and CDR2: SEHNR and FQNEAQ (reference sequence). Trimming stripped 1 base from V and 9 bases from J, with 14 bases between. CDR3 nucleotide sequence: TGTGCCAGCAGCTTAGATCGCCTACCTTGGACGCAGTATTTT. Amino acid sequence: CASSLDRLPWTQYF.

This clonotype was recorded many times. The J gene is TRBJ1-6, the V gene TRBV10-2; TRBD1 matches 8 bases. Germline CDR1 is WSHSY and CDR2 is SAAADI. The ends lost 2 bases at V and 8 bases at J; junction bases unmatched: 11. The CDR3 runs to 17 residues. CDR3 residues: CASSEPAGGAEYSPLHF. CDR3 bases: TGCGCCAGCAGTGAGCCGGCAGGGGGCGCGGAATATTCACCCCTCCACTTT.

This clonotype was seen at least ten times. The chain uses TRBV2 and TRBJ2-1; perhaps TRBD2 as D (6 bases). V was trimmed by 2 bases and J by 10 bases, leaving 15 bases between them. CDR3 length equals 14 residues. Germline V gene data show CDR1 as SNHLY and CDR2 as FYNNEI. CDR3 amino acids: CASSEKTRGGEQFF. In DNA form, the CDR3 reads TGTGCCAGCAGTGAAAAGACCAGAGGAGGGGAGCAGTTCTTC.

Many counts were recorded for this clonotype. This chain links TRBV29-1 with TRBJ1-2; 8 positions agree with TRBD1. CDR1 is SQVTM and CDR2 is ANQGSEA in the germline V gene. The CDR3 is made up of 11 amino acids. V lost 7 bases, J lost 8 bases, and 6 bases stayed unmatched. CDR3 protein: CSARQGSGYTF. The CDR3 DNA follows: TGCAGCGCCCGACAGGGGAGCGGCTACACCTTC.

This clonotype was counted ten times or more. The rearrangement joins TRBV6-5 to TRBJ2-5; D may be TRBD1 (5 bases). V lost 2 bases and J lost 5, with 6 bases in between. This CDR3 is 12 amino acids long. CDR1 and CDR2 (germline): MNHEY, SVGAGI. The CDR3 region has the DNA TGTGCCAGCAGTTACAGGGGCGAGACCCAGTACTTC. Its translation: CASSYRGETQYF.

By its share, this clonotype is medium-sized. The V gene is TRBV7-2, the J gene TRBJ2-2; D is unresolved. Germline V lookup: CDR1 SGHTA, CDR2 FQGNSA. Trimming pared 1 base from V and 3 bases from J, leaving 12 bases between. The CDR3 covers 16 residues. CDR3 region: CASSLVFAKDTGELFF. CDR3 in DNA: TGTGCCAGCAGCTTAGTTTTCGCCAAAGACACCGGGGAGCTGTTTTTT. The entire variable domain, with the rest obtained from reference TRBV7-2 and TRBJ2-2, is as follows: GAGVSQSPSNKVTEKGKDVELRCDPISGHTALYWYRQSLGQGLEFLIYFQGNSAPDKSGLPSDRFSAERTGGSVSTLTIQRTQQEDSAVYLCASSLVFAKDTGELFFGEGSRLTVL.

This clonotype is judged medium-sized. V gene TRBV4-3 combines with J gene TRBJ2-1, with TRBD1 matching 10 bases. Germline CDR1 LGHNA, CDR2 YSLEER. The CDR3 is 17 amino acids. V shed 0 bases and J 2 bases; nucleotides not matched to a gene: 4. The CDR3 region is CASSQDVTGGPYNEQFF. CDR3 nucleotides: TGCGCCAGCAGCCAAGATGTGACAGGGGGCCCCTACAATGAGCAGTTCTTC.

This clonotype was found many times. The chain is built from TRBV11-2 and TRBJ2-1, with D perhaps matching TRBD2 (6 bases). The CDR3 length is 14 residues. V lost 5 bases and J 6 bases, leaving 14 bases between the germline ends. Germline CDR1 reads SGHAT; CDR2 reads FQNNGV. CDR3 in DNA: TGTGCCAGCAGCCCCGGGACTCTCCTCAATGAGCAGTTCTTC. It encodes CASSPGTLLNEQFF.